Listed below are T cell receptor beta chains from one sample, sequenced in a study of blood T cell repertoires in COVID-19. Generated by immunoSEQ multiplex PCR, the TCRdb table keeps only in-frame clones and is missing some. The repertoire holds some 220,000 clones, with roughly 85% as singletons. Sequencing used peripheral blood. The receptors derive from a woman aged 18-30 years who had recovered from COVID-19. Each CDR3 is given with its conserved first and last residue. The order of the fields is D gene, V gene, clone size, J gene, CDR3 protein, CDR3 DNA. D genes are given only for firm matches. The size of a clone is reported for some rows only, either as once, few or many, or as a class for expanded clones.

D: TRBD2
V: TRBV6-4
size: many
J: TRBJ2-1
CDR3: CASSDSSGRYNEQFF
DNA: TGTGCCAGCAGTGACTCTAGCGGGAGGTACAATGAGCAGTTCTTC

D: -
V: TRBV15
size: -
J: TRBJ2-3
CDR3: CATSRDPDYQDTDTQYF
DNA: TGTGCCACCAGCAGAGATCCGGACTACCAGGACACAGATACGCAGTATTTT

D: -
V: TRBV11-2
size: -
J: TRBJ1-5
CDR3: CASSPQGIGNQPQHF
DNA: TGTGCCAGCAGCCCTCAGGGGATTGGGAATCAGCCCCAGCATTTT

D: -
V: TRBV11-2
size: -
J: TRBJ2-1
CDR3: CASSLEAEPYNEQFF
DNA: TGTGCCAGCAGCTTAGAGGCTGAACCCTACAATGAGCAGTTCTTC

D: -
V: TRBV11-2
size: -
J: TRBJ2-4
CDR3: CASSFHPLDKNIQYF
DNA: TGTGCCAGCAGCTTCCATCCCCTAGACAAAAACATTCAGTACTTC

D: TRBD2
V: TRBV14
size: -
J: TRBJ2-1
CDR3: CASSQAPSGSSYNEQFF
DNA: TGTGCCAGCAGCCAGGCCCCTAGCGGGAGCTCCTACAATGAGCAGTTCTTC

D: -
V: TRBV4-3
size: -
J: TRBJ2-2
CDR3: CASSQDKRGPGELFF
DNA: TGCGCCAGCAGCCAAGATAAGAGAGGTCCCGGGGAGCTGTTTTTT

D: -
V: TRBV4-1
size: -
J: TRBJ1-5
CDR3: CASSQQLGGNQPQHF
DNA: TGCGCCAGCAGCCAGCAGTTGGGAGGGAATCAGCCCCAGCATTTT

D: -
V: TRBV7-6
size: -
J: TRBJ2-1
CDR3: CASSLGPGASRHNNEQFF
DNA: TGTGCCAGCAGCTTAGGCCCAGGGGCTAGTAGGCATAACAATGAGCAGTTCTTC

D: -
V: TRBV7-2
size: -
J: TRBJ2-4
CDR3: CASSLRGRKNIQYF
DNA: TGTGCCAGCAGCTTAAGGGGCAGGAAAAACATTCAGTACTTC

D: TRBD1
V: TRBV28
size: -
J: TRBJ1-1
CDR3: CASSWTGMTEAFF
DNA: TGTGCCAGCAGCTGGACAGGTATGACTGAAGCTTTCTTT

D: TRBD2
V: TRBV15
size: once
J: TRBJ2-7
CDR3: CATGVAGSAGGLPYEQYF
DNA: TGTGCCACCGGCGTAGCCGGTAGCGCGGGAGGGTTGCCCTACGAGCAGTACTTC

D: -
V: TRBV5-6
size: -
J: TRBJ2-1
CDR3: CASSPPPSSYNEQFF
DNA: TGTGCCAGCAGTCCCCCACCCAGCTCCTACAATGAGCAGTTCTTC

D: -
V: TRBV6-6
size: -
J: TRBJ2-2
CDR3: CASTGVNTGELFF
DNA: TGTGCCAGCACAGGCGTTAACACCGGGGAGCTGTTTTTT